A selection of T cell receptor beta chains follows, all from one sample in a study of memory CD4+ T cells and cytomegalovirus serostatus. Clones were read by immunoSEQ multiplex PCR, and TCRdb kept only the in-frame ones, dropping some. Of approximately 74,000 clones detected, roughly three quarters appear once; the ten largest clones hold around 4.3%. The sequenced material came from memory CD4+ T cells from blood. These receptors all stem from an adult in good health and CMV-seropositive. The CDR3 runs from the conserved cysteine through the conserved F or W. The order of the fields is clone size, J gene, D gene, V gene, CDR3 protein, CDR3 DNA. D genes are given only for firm matches. Clone size appears in some rows only: once, few, many, or a class for an expanded clone.

- TRBJ2-5 TRBD1 TRBV5-8 CASSLVTGFQETQYF TGTGCCAGCAGCTTGGTGACAGGGTTTCAAGAGACCCAGTACTTC
- TRBJ2-5 TRBD1 TRBV28 CASSRTGGSGGKTQYF TGTGCCAGCAGTCGGACAGGGGGCTCAGGAGGTAAAACCCAGTACTTC
- TRBJ1-1 - TRBV28 CASSPPGSGGAFF TGTGCCAGCAGTCCCCCGGGTTCTGGGGGTGCTTTCTTT
- TRBJ1-2 - TRBV11-2 CASSALQGRSYGYTF TGTGCCAGCAGCGCGCTACAGGGTCGCAGCTATGGCTACACCTTC
- TRBJ2-3 TRBD2 TRBV5-6 CASSPSGEGTDTQYF TGTGCCAGCAGCCCTAGCGGGGAGGGGACAGATACGCAGTATTTT
once TRBJ2-7 - TRBV28 CASSFVPVAYEQYF TGTGCCAGCAGTTTCGTTCCAGTCGCCTACGAGCAGTACTTC
- TRBJ1-4 - TRBV28 CASSPTNRRNEKLFF TGTGCCAGCAGCCCTACGAACAGAAGAAATGAAAAACTGTTTTTT
- TRBJ2-5 - TRBV5-1 CASSLDRGGETQYF TGCGCCAGCAGCTTGGACAGGGGGGGAGAGACCCAGTACTTC
- TRBJ1-2 - TRBV2 CASRQTWTPSHGYTF TGTGCCAGCAGGCAAACGTGGACTCCAAGCCATGGCTACACCTTC
- TRBJ2-4 - TRBV5-4 CASSFWGWGPLSNIQYF TGTGCCAGCAGCTTTTGGGGTTGGGGGCCTCTTTCGAACATTCAGTACTTC
- TRBJ2-2 TRBD1 TRBV6-1 CASRWLTGPTGELFF TGTGCCAGCAGATGGTTGACAGGGCCGACCGGGGAGCTGTTTTTT
- TRBJ1-2 - TRBV28 CASSFWQAIRGDGYTF TGTGCCAGCAGTTTTTGGCAAGCGATAAGGGGGGATGGCTACACCTTC
- TRBJ1-2 - TRBV4-1 CASSQGRAGDLYGYTF TGCGCCAGCAGCCAAGGCCGGGCGGGAGACCTCTATGGCTACACCTTC
- TRBJ1-1 - TRBV7-2 CASSTRQSEAFF TGTGCCAGCAGCACCCGACAGAGTGAAGCTTTCTTT
- TRBJ2-5 TRBD2 TRBV7-8 CASSRELAEQETQYF TGTGCCAGCAGCCGAGAACTAGCGGAACAAGAGACCCAGTACTTC
- TRBJ2-5 - TRBV10-3 CAISESMAGPGGTQYF TGTGCCATCAGTGAGTCGATGGCTGGGCCTGGGGGGACCCAGTACTTC
- TRBJ2-7 - TRBV29-1 CSVVVTVTSYEQYF TGCAGCGTTGTCGTGACAGTCACATCCTACGAGCAGTACTTC
- TRBJ1-2 - TRBV29-1 CSVEEQGPYGYTF TGCAGCGTTGAAGAACAGGGTCCCTATGGCTACACCTTC
- TRBJ2-5 - TRBV6-5 CASSYSQHRPETQYF TGTGCCAGCAGTTACTCGCAGCACCGCCCAGAGACCCAGTACTTC
few TRBJ2-4 - TRBV5-1 CASSLGTQGAKNIQYF TGCGCCAGCAGCTTGGGGACCCAAGGGGCCAAAAACATTCAGTACTTC
- TRBJ1-1 TRBD1 TRBV7-2 CASSPTLTGGTEAFF TGTGCCAGCAGCCCAACGTTAACAGGGGGCACTGAAGCTTTCTTT
once TRBJ1-2 - TRBV21-1 CASSKGRQGSGYTF TGTGCCAGCAGCAAAGGTCGACAGGGTAGTGGCTACACCTTC
- TRBJ1-4 - TRBV2 CASRDEKLFF TGTGCCAGCAGGGATGAAAAACTGTTTTTT
- TRBJ2-1 - TRBV5-4 CASSPGLNNEQFF TGTGCCAGCAGCCCGGGACTTAACAATGAGCAGTTCTTC
- TRBJ2-5 TRBD2 TRBV5-1 CASSQEGAGLGETQYF TGCGCCAGCAGCCAAGAAGGTGCGGGACTAGGAGAGACCCAGTACTTC
- TRBJ1-1 - TRBV11-2 CASSLVFAITEAFF TGTGCCAGCAGCTTAGTATTTGCAATAACTGAAGCTTTCTTT
- TRBJ2-4 TRBD2 TRBV7-2 CASSPSRGGLAGVLDIQYF TGTGCCAGCAGCCCATCAAGGGGGGGACTAGCGGGAGTCCTAGACATTCAGTACTTC
- TRBJ2-1 - TRBV2 CASIPSPGAPGQFF TGTGCCAGCATTCCCTCCCCCGGGGCCCCGGGGCAGTTCTTC
- TRBJ2-3 TRBD2 TRBV7-2 CASSETSGSTDTQYF TGTGCCAGCAGCGAGACTAGCGGGAGCACAGATACGCAGTATTTT
- TRBJ2-2 - TRBV5-1 CASSPGGNTGELFF TGCGCCAGCAGCCCCGGGGGGAACACCGGGGAGCTGTTTTTT
- TRBJ2-6 - TRBV7-2 CASSLVAQLATSGANVLTF TGTGCCAGCAGCTTAGTGGCCCAACTAGCTACTTCTGGGGCCAACGTCCTGACTTTC
- TRBJ2-5 TRBD2 TRBV7-9 CASSLGLSSGSETQYF TGTGCCAGCAGCTTAGGTCTCTCTAGCGGGAGTGAGACCCAGTACTTC
- TRBJ2-3 - TRBV5-4 CASSSGQTDTQYF TGTGCCAGCAGCTCGGGCCAGACAGATACGCAGTATTTT
- TRBJ2-1 - TRBV4-1 CASSPINNEQFF TGCGCCAGCAGCCCTATTAACAATGAGCAGTTCTTC
- TRBJ2-7 TRBD2 TRBV15 CATSRAASGGPYSHSYEQYF TGTGCCACCAGCAGAGCCGCTAGCGGGGGACCCTACTCACACTCCTACGAGCAGTACTTC
- TRBJ2-5 TRBD2 TRBV5-4 CASSRGLEETQYF TGTGCCAGCAGCAGGGGACTAGAAGAGACCCAGTACTTC
- TRBJ1-1 TRBD1 TRBV28 CASSLVDRYTEAFF TGTGCCAGCAGTTTAGTGGACAGGTACACTGAAGCTTTCTTT
once TRBJ2-7 TRBD1 TRBV28 CASSLRAGTGVEQYF TGTGCCAGCAGTTTACGGGCAGGGACAGGGGTCGAGCAGTACTTC
- TRBJ1-4 - TRBV5-6 CASSLQGPNEKLFF TGTGCCAGCAGCTTGCAGGGGCCTAATGAAAAACTGTTTTTT
- TRBJ1-5 TRBD1 TRBV6-1 CASSAAHRQGGQPQHF TGTGCCAGCAGTGCCGCCCATAGACAGGGAGGTCAGCCCCAGCATTTT
- TRBJ2-1 - TRBV10-3 CAIRDSGANNEQFF TGTGCCATCAGGGATTCCGGGGCCAACAATGAGCAGTTCTTC
- TRBJ1-1 TRBD1 TRBV15 CATSRGRGGPNTEAFF TGTGCCACCAGCAGAGGGAGAGGGGGCCCGAACACTGAAGCTTTCTTT
- TRBJ2-2 TRBD2 TRBV10-3 CAVLPGTTNTGELFF TGTGCCGTCCTACCTGGGACTACAAACACCGGGGAGCTGTTTTTT
- TRBJ2-7 TRBD2 TRBV7-7 CASSLGAGGAYEQYF TGTGCTAGCAGCTTAGGAGCGGGAGGTGCCTACGAGCAGTACTTC
- TRBJ1-5 - TRBV6-6 CASRTGDQPQHF TGTGCCAGCAGGACCGGGGATCAGCCCCAGCATTTT
few TRBJ1-1 TRBD1 TRBV19 CASSPRTGIKRTEAFF TGTGCCAGTAGTCCCCGGACAGGGATAAAGCGGACTGAAGCTTTCTTT
- TRBJ2-2 TRBD1 TRBV18 CASSLRGQANTGELFF TGTGCCAGCTCACTGAGGGGGCAGGCGAACACCGGGGAGCTGTTTTTT
once TRBJ2-7 - TRBV11-3 CASSPGGASYEQYF TGTGCCAGCAGCCCAGGGGGGGCCTCCTACGAGCAGTACTTC
- TRBJ1-2 - TRBV7-9 CASLLGGRANGYTF TGTGCCAGCCTCCTTGGGGGGCGCGCGAATGGCTACACCTTC
- TRBJ1-2 - TRBV4-1 CASSQPAMKQGFHYGYTF TGCGCCAGCAGCCAGCCGGCTATGAAACAGGGTTTTCACTATGGCTACACCTTC
- TRBJ2-7 TRBD2 TRBV27 CASKSGTSGRSYEQYF TGTGCCAGCAAGTCCGGGACTAGCGGGAGATCCTACGAGCAGTACTTC
- TRBJ1-2 - TRBV7-9 CASSLAGGANYGYTF TGTGCCAGCAGCTTAGCTGGCGGAGCTAACTATGGCTACACCTTC
- TRBJ1-2 - TRBV28 CASSSNSGRDYGYTF TGTGCCAGCAGCTCAAACTCCGGACGGGACTATGGCTACACCTTC
few TRBJ1-1 - TRBV29-1 CSVEFQVMNTEAFF TGCAGCGTTGAATTCCAGGTCATGAACACTGAAGCTTTCTTT
- TRBJ1-6 - TRBV7-9 CASSLNRQTKAPLHF TGTGCCAGCAGCTTAAATAGGCAGACGAAGGCACCCCTCCACTTT